Following are 8 T cell receptor beta chains from one sample sequenced in a study of shared clonotypes between healthy human individuals. Profiled with immunoSEQ multiplex PCR; TCRdb holds only in-frame clones, not every one. Counted here are 2.5 million or so clones, about 92% occurring once; the ten biggest clones make up 0.14%. Material for sequencing was naive CD4+ T cells sorted from blood. The sample's subset: CD45RA+ positively selected. These receptors were obtained from a man aged 18 to 35 in good health.

The gene calls are TRBV30 and TRBJ2-7, with D perhaps TRBD1 (6 bases). CDR3 length: 13 residues. From germline, CDR1 is GTSNPN and CDR2 SVGIG (reference sequence). The V end was cut by 0 bases, the J end by 4 bases, with 10 bases between. The DNA of the CDR3 is TGTGCCTGGAGTGTAGGGCAGGGGTACGAGCAGTACTTC. Amino acids: CAWSVGQGYEQYF.

The gene calls are TRBV28 and TRBJ1-4; D is unclear. This CDR3 spans 14 amino acids. The V gene's germline CDR1 is MDHEN and CDR2 SYDVKM. Trimming removed 2 bases from V and 0 bases from J, with 4 bases in between. The CDR3 loop is CASSLQSTNEKLFF. The DNA of the CDR3 is TGTGCCAGCAGTTTACAGTCAACTAATGAAAAACTGTTTTTT. Full variable domain (missing parts from reference TRBV28 and TRBJ1-4): DVKVTQSSRYLVKRTGEKVFLECVQDMDHENMFWYRQDPGLGLRLIYFSYDVKMKEKGDIPEGYSVSREKKERFSLILESASTNQTSMYLCASSLQSTNEKLFFGSGTQLSVL.

Only one count was recorded for this clone. The chain employs TRBV14 and TRBJ2-3; 13 nucleotides line up with TRBD2. This CDR3 spans 16 amino acids. Germline CDR1 and CDR2: SGHDN and FVKESK. With V trimmed by 1 base and J by 3 bases, 1 base remained unmatched. The CDR3 here is CASSQGGLAGTDTQYF. CDR3 nucleotide sequence: TGTGCCAGCAGCCAAGGGGGACTAGCGGGAACAGATACGCAGTATTTT.

This chain connects TRBV29-1 to TRBJ1-2; D is possibly TRBD1 (6 bases). The length of the CDR3 is 12 residues. Germline V gene data show CDR1 as SQVTM and CDR2 as ANQGSEA. The V end lost 6 bases, the J end lost 3 bases, and 11 bases lay between the germline ends. The DNA for the CDR3 is TGCAGCGTAGGGGGGGCGGACTATGGCTACACCTTC. This encodes CSVGGADYGYTF.

The chain is built from TRBV2 and TRBJ2-7; 8 bases are a match to TRBD1. V lost 6 bases, J lost 3 bases, and 10 bases stayed unmatched. CDR1 and CDR2 (germline): SNHLY, FYNNEI. The CDR3 runs 15 residues. The CDR3 bases are TGTGCCAGCAGCTACCTTGGACAGGGAAGCTACGAGCAGTACTTC. This encodes CASSYLGQGSYEQYF.

The rearrangement uses TRBV5-4 and TRBJ2-2; the D is unclear. V was shortened by 4 bases and J by 1 base, with 11 bases between the two germline ends. CDR1 and CDR2 (germline): SGHNT, YYREEE (reference sequence). The CDR3 extends over 15 amino acids. The CDR3 loop reads CASSQDGWNTGELFF. The CDR3 DNA is TGTGCCAGCAGCCAAGACGGATGGAACACCGGGGAGCTGTTTTTT. Full variable domain (missing parts from reference TRBV5-4 and TRBJ2-2): ETGVTQSPTHLIKTRGQQVTLRCSSQSGHNTVSWYQQALGQGPQFIFQYYREEENGRGNFPPRFSGLQFPNYSSELNVNALELDDSALYLCASSQDGWNTGELFFGEGSRLTVL.

The chain links TRBV5-6 to TRBJ2-2, with a weak D call TRBD1 (5 bases). There are 18 residues in the CDR3. Deletions cut 4 bases from V and 0 bases from J, with 19 bases between. Germline CDR1 SGHDT, CDR2 YYEEEE. The CDR3: CASSLPGRWGSNTGELFF. Written as DNA, the CDR3 is TGTGCCAGCAGCCTCCCAGGGCGGTGGGGTTCGAACACCGGGGAGCTGTTTTTT.

V is TRBV6-5 and J is TRBJ2-5; possible D gene TRBD2, 6 bases. The germline CDR1 and CDR2 sequences are MNHEY and SVGAGI. V was trimmed by 0 bases and J by 4 bases, leaving 12 bases between them. This CDR3 region has 15 residues. CDR3 in amino acids: CASSYSAGMGETQYF. The CDR3 DNA reads TGTGCCAGCAGTTACTCGGCGGGGATGGGAGAGACCCAGTACTTC.